The next 32 T cell receptor beta chains were all read from a single sample in a study of blood T cell repertoires in COVID-19. Sequenced by immunoSEQ multiplex PCR; TCRdb stores in-frame clones only, minus some. This sample has 250,000 to 300,000 clones; roughly 86% occur once, and the top ten carry under 2.5%. The sequencing input was PBMCs or T cells enriched from blood (not recorded which). The receptors here all came from a woman aged 60-75 years who had recovered from COVID-19.

The V gene is TRBV30, the J gene TRBJ1-6; D not certain. The CDR3 loop spans 15 amino acids. Germline V gene lookup returns CDR1 GTSNPN and CDR2 SVGIG (reference sequence). V lost 1 base to trimming and J lost 5 bases, with 12 bases between them. The chain's CDR3 is CAWSGQITNNSPLHF. The DNA of the CDR3 is TGTGCCTGGAGTGGGCAGATTACTAATAATTCACCCCTCCACTTT.

The chain combines TRBV2 with TRBJ2-7; 7 nucleotides agree with TRBD1. V dropped 2 bases and J dropped 3; count of bases not matched to a gene: 4. CDR1 and CDR2 (germline): SNHLY, FYNNEI. CDR3 size: 14 residues. CDR3 in amino acids: CASSEPRGYYEQYF. The DNA of the CDR3 is TGTGCCAGCAGTGAACCCAGGGGGTACTACGAGCAGTACTTC.

The chain is built from TRBV5-1 and TRBJ2-7, with 10 bases identical to TRBD2. This CDR3 spans 15 amino acids. Per the germline V gene, CDR1 is SGHRS and CDR2 is YFSETQ. The ends lost 1 base at V and 1 base at J; junction bases unmatched: 2. The CDR3 reads CASSLTSGISYEQYF. For the CDR3, the DNA is TGCGCCAGCAGCTTGACTAGCGGGATTTCCTACGAGCAGTACTTC.

This chain joins TRBV15 and TRBJ1-1, with 8 bases matching TRBD1. V lost 4 bases and J lost 6; bases outside the gene matches: 13. The CDR3 is made up of 16 amino acids. Germline loops: CDR1 LNHNV, CDR2 YYDKDF (reference sequence). This chain's CDR3 is CATSTIGQGQRAEAFF. CDR3 nucleotide sequence: TGTGCCACCAGCACCATTGGACAGGGCCAAAGGGCTGAAGCTTTCTTT.

Remarks on this clone: The same CDR3 is also encoded by other DNA sequences in this sample. The rearrangement links TRBV3-1 (or the pseudogene TRBV3-2) to TRBJ1-1; no definite D call. The CDR3 length is 14 residues. V was trimmed by 0 bases and J by 5 bases, leaving 10 bases between them. Germline CDR1 and CDR2: LGHDT and YNNKEL (reference sequence). The CDR3 nucleotides are TGTGCCAGCAGCCAAGATAGAGGAAGGACTGAAGCTTTCTTT. It yields the protein CASSQDRGRTEAFF.

This clone has just a few counts. This rearrangement joins TRBV6-1 to TRBJ2-7; 10 bases agree with TRBD1. V was pared by 2 bases and J by 7 bases, with 8 bases of the junction left unmatched. Germline CDR1 reads MNHNS; CDR2 reads SASEGT. The CDR3 covers 15 residues. Written as DNA, the CDR3 is TGTGCCAGCAGTGAAATTGGGACAGGGGCGGGGGAGCAGTACTTC. It codes for CASSEIGTGAGEQYF.

Of note for this clone: Other nucleotide sequences in the sample specify the same CDR3. The chain couples TRBV7-2 to TRBJ1-1; D is unclear. This CDR3 is built from 13 residues. The V gene's germline CDR1 is SGHTA and CDR2 FQGNSA. The ends were cut back, 3 bases at V and 1 base at J, with 6 bases in the middle. The CDR3 DNA sequence: TGTGCCAGCAGCTTGCGGCAGAACACTGAAGCTTTCTTT. Protein sequence: CASSLRQNTEAFF.

The rearrangement uses TRBV2 and TRBJ1-2; D is uncertain. V dropped 3 bases and J dropped 0 bases, with 11 bases sitting between them. Germline V gene sequence: CDR1 SNHLY, CDR2 FYNNEI. CDR3 length equals 15 residues. The CDR3 DNA reads as TGTGCCAGCAGTGAGAGCGGAACCCCTAACTATGGCTACACCTTC. Protein sequence: CASSESGTPNYGYTF.

The chain combines TRBV30 with TRBJ2-5; D remains unclear. V was shortened by 2 bases and J by 1 base, with 8 bases between the two germline ends. The germline gives CDR1 GTSNPN, CDR2 SVGIG (reference sequence). The CDR3 contains 13 residues. CDR3 in DNA: TGTGCCTGGAGTAGCCCTGGCCAAGAGACCCAGTACTTC. Encoded protein: CAWSSPGQETQYF.

The chain combines TRBV5-4 with TRBJ2-7; 8 bases map to TRBD2. Looked up from germline, CDR1 is SGHNT and CDR2 is YYREEE (reference sequence). The CDR3 runs 14 residues. The trim removed 0 bases at V and 3 bases at J, leaving 2 bases unmatched. The CDR3 nucleotides are TGTGCCAGCAGCTTGGGGGCGGGAGGCTACGAGCAGTACTTC. Its translation: CASSLGAGGYEQYF.

The chain joins TRBV10-2 to TRBJ1-5, with 7 bases matching TRBD1. Trimming removed 0 bases from V and 10 bases from J; junction bases left unmatched: 3. Germline CDR1 and CDR2: WSHSY and SAAADI. The CDR3 has 13 residues. Here the CDR3 reads CASSESRGGPQHF. The CDR3 nucleotides are TGCGCCAGCAGTGAGTCGAGAGGGGGCCCCCAGCATTTT.

The chain links TRBV28 to TRBJ2-3; tentatively, D is TRBD1 (6 bases). The CDR3 covers 14 residues. Trimming pared 5 bases from V and 9 bases from J, leaving 18 bases between. The germline gives CDR1 MDHEN, CDR2 SYDVKM. The DNA of the CDR3 is TGTGCCAGCAGTCGCTCCCCCGGACAGAGGACGCAGTATTTT. Residues: CASSRSPGQRTQYF.

The V gene is TRBV6-6, the J gene TRBJ2-3, with 9 bases identical to TRBD2. This CDR3 is built from 16 residues. The germline V gene encodes CDR1 MNHNY and CDR2 SVGAGI (reference sequence). Trimming removed 6 bases from V and 3 bases from J; junction bases left unmatched: 10. In DNA form, the CDR3 reads TGTGCCAGCAGCCTGGGCGGGAGGGGAGGGACAGATACGCAGTATTTT. It encodes CASSLGGRGGTDTQYF.

The V call is TRBV7-9, the J call TRBJ1-4; 8 nucleotides line up with TRBD1. CDR1 is SEHNR, CDR2 FQNEAQ, per germline (reference sequence). The CDR3 sequence is 19 residues long. Losses at the gene ends were 2 bases for V and 0 bases for J; bases not matched to a gene: 11. CDR3 residues: CASSLSRGRSRATNEKLFF. CDR3 in DNA: TGTGCCAGCAGCTTAAGCAGGGGGCGAAGTAGGGCAACTAATGAAAAACTGTTTTTT.

The chain has TRBV7-6 and TRBJ2-1; TRBD1 aligns across 7 bases. CDR3 length: 15 residues. Trimming cost V 5 bases and J 5 bases; bases outside gene matches: 9. Germline CDR1 and CDR2: SGHVS and FNYEAQ. The CDR3 sequence is CASSVTTGQHNEQFF. CDR3 sequence (DNA): TGTGCCAGCAGCGTAACCACGGGACAGCACAATGAGCAGTTCTTC.

The chain combines TRBV5-8 with TRBJ1-4, with D maybe TRBD1 (6 bases). Per germline, CDR1 SGHTS and CDR2 YDEGEE. There are 13 residues in the CDR3. The ends were cut back, 4 bases at V and 8 bases at J, with 12 bases in the middle. The CDR3 protein is CASSAWGGEKLFF. In DNA, the CDR3 is TGTGCCAGCAGCGCTTGGGGGGGCGAAAAACTGTTTTTT. Together with reference TRBV5-8 and TRBJ1-4, the CDR3 gives the full variable domain: EAGVTQSPTHLIKTRGQQATLRCSPISGHTSVYWYQQALGLGLQFLLWYDEGEERNRGNFPPRFSGRQFPNYSSELNVNALELEDSALYLCASSAWGGEKLFFGSGTQLSVL.

There are a few counts of this clone. The rearrangement links TRBV15 to TRBJ2-2, with TRBD2 as a possible D gene (7 bases). Germline V CDR1 and CDR2: LNHNV, YYDKDF (reference sequence). The CDR3 has 16 amino acids. V dropped 1 base and J dropped 9 bases, with 18 bases sitting between them. For the CDR3, the DNA is TGTGCCACCAGCAGAGTACCCGGGGGGCCCGCCTGGGAGCTGTTTTTT. This gives the protein CATSRVPGGPAWELFF.

V and J are TRBV11-2 and TRBJ1-5, with D possibly being TRBD1 (6 bases). CDR3 length equals 14 residues. V was shortened by 5 bases and J by 7 bases, with 15 bases between the two germline ends. Per germline, CDR1 SGHAT and CDR2 FQNNGV. In DNA form, the CDR3 reads TGTGCCAGCAGCAATACAGGGAGTTACCAGCCCCAGCATTTT. Residues: CASSNTGSYQPQHF.

A word on this clone: The sample carries other DNA sequences with the same CDR3. This chain links TRBV28 with TRBJ1-2; D possibly corresponds to TRBD1 (5 bases). V dropped 5 bases and J dropped 5 bases, with 9 bases sitting between them. Germline CDR1 and CDR2: MDHEN and SYDVKM. CDR3 length equals 12 residues. CDR3 nucleotides: TGTGCCAGCAGTCTCTCAGGGTATGGCTACACCTTC. This sequence encodes CASSLSGYGYTF.

The chain couples TRBV6-5 to TRBJ1-1; possibly TRBD1 for D (6 bases). CDR1 is MNHEY and CDR2 is SVGAGI in the germline V gene. The CDR3 has 13 residues. The V and J ends lost 5 bases and 6 bases respectively, with 13 bases between them. The CDR3 reads CASSTDRSAEAFF. CDR3 nucleotides: TGTGCCAGCAGTACCGACAGGAGCGCTGAAGCTTTCTTT.

The CDR3 region has the DNA TGCAGTGCTAGTAGGGAGGGTACAGTCGAAGAGACCCAGTACTTC. Translating gives CSASREGTVEETQYF. This chain uses TRBV20-1 with TRBJ2-5; 7 bases agree with TRBD2. The CDR3 contains 15 residues. Germline CDR1 reads DFQATT; CDR2 reads SNEGSKA (reference sequence). V lost 3 bases, J lost 3 bases, and 10 bases stayed unmatched.

This chain uses TRBV5-4 with TRBJ2-5; 12 bases line up with TRBD2. This CDR3 is 15 amino acids long. The junction had 6 bases not matched to a gene; V was cut back by 4 bases and J by 5 bases. CDR1 and CDR2 from the germline V gene are SGHNT and YYREEE (reference sequence). This CDR3 reads CASSLLAGGGETQYF. The CDR3 DNA reads as TGTGCCAGCAGCCTACTAGCGGGGGGTGGTGAGACCCAGTACTTC.

The rearrangement links TRBV30 to TRBJ1-5, with unresolved D. V was trimmed by 6 bases and J by 0 bases, leaving 15 bases between them. Germline V gives CDR1 GTSNPN, CDR2 SVGIG (reference sequence). This CDR3 has 15 residues. CDR3: CACQGGGTSNQPQHF. CDR3 bases: TGTGCCTGCCAAGGTGGAGGTACTAGCAATCAGCCCCAGCATTTT.

V is TRBV19 and J is TRBJ2-4; D is possibly TRBD2 (6 bases). With 1 base removed from V and 6 bases from J, the gap between germline ends came to 10 bases. This CDR3 spans 14 amino acids. Germline V lookup: CDR1 LNHDA, CDR2 SQIVND (reference sequence). CDR3 protein: CASSIAVGGNIQYF. The CDR3 DNA is TGTGCCAGTAGTATAGCGGTCGGGGGAAACATTCAGTACTTC. Together with reference TRBV19 and TRBJ2-4, the CDR3 gives the full variable domain: DGGITQSPKYLFRKEGQNVTLSCEQNLNHDAMYWYRQDPGQGLRLIYYSQIVNDFQKGDIAEGYSVSREKKESFPLTVTSAQKNPTAFYLCASSIAVGGNIQYFGAGTRLSVL.

The chain links TRBV3-1 (or the pseudogene TRBV3-2) to TRBJ1-3; tentatively, D is TRBD1 (6 bases). Germline CDR1 reads LGHDT; CDR2 reads YNNKEL (reference sequence). V lost 8 bases and J 6 bases, leaving 20 bases between the germline ends. The CDR3 runs to 15 residues. Here the CDR3 reads CASSPQGGLENTIYF. The CDR3 coding sequence is TGTGCCAGCTCACCTCAAGGGGGTTTGGAAAACACCATATATTTT.

The chain carries TRBV5-4 and TRBJ2-1; no clear D gene. Looked up from germline, CDR1 is SGHNT and CDR2 is YYREEE (reference sequence). CDR3 length: 14 residues. Trimming removed 3 bases at V and 8 bases at J, with 15 bases between. CDR3 coding DNA: TGTGCCAGCAGCTCCTGGTCTTACCGGGATGAGCAGTTCTTC. This gives the protein CASSSWSYRDEQFF. The full variable domain, in which reference TRBV5-4 and TRBJ2-1 provide the parts outside the CDR3, is ETGVTQSPTHLIKTRGQQVTLRCSSQSGHNTVSWYQQALGQGPQFIFQYYREEENGRGNFPPRFSGLQFPNYSSELNVNALELDDSALYLCASSSWSYRDEQFFGPGTRLTVL.

In its sample, this clone was seen a few times. V and J are TRBV6-5 and TRBJ2-7; tentative D call: TRBD2 (7 bases). V was shortened by 7 bases and J by 5 bases, with 18 bases between the two germline ends. This CDR3 contains 14 residues. The germline V gene has CDR1 MNHEY and CDR2 SVGAGI. CDR3 in amino acids: CASIKGRGRDEQYF. Written as DNA, the CDR3 is TGTGCCAGCATCAAAGGGCGGGGGCGCGACGAGCAGTACTTC.

This clone came up once. This chain connects TRBV5-1 to TRBJ1-6; 7 nucleotides agree with TRBD1. Trimming removed 4 bases from V and 10 bases from J; junction bases left unmatched: 14. The CDR3 covers 16 residues. CDR1 SGHRS and CDR2 YFSETQ come from the germline V gene. The DNA for the CDR3 is TGCGCCAGCAGCCTTACAGGGGCCGGCTTCGGGTCACCCCTCCACTTT. Its translation is CASSLTGAGFGSPLHF.

The chain joins TRBV7-2 to TRBJ1-6, with 8 positions matching TRBD1. This CDR3 contains 17 residues. Germline values: CDR1 SGHTA, CDR2 FQGNSA. After removal of 4 bases from V and 0 bases from J, the junction contained 5 bases not matched to a gene. CDR3 sequence reads: CASSSRTGSSYNSPLHF. CDR3 in DNA: TGTGCCAGCAGCTCAAGGACAGGGAGCTCCTATAATTCACCCCTCCACTTT.

The chain is built from TRBV2 and TRBJ1-5; TRBD1 might be the D (6 bases). The CDR3 contains 14 residues. Germline V gene lookup returns CDR1 SNHLY and CDR2 FYNNEI. Trimming shortened V by 5 bases and J by 4 bases, and 12 bases separated the two germline ends. This chain's CDR3 is CASSPRTENQPQHF. In DNA form, the CDR3 reads TGTGCCAGCAGTCCGAGGACAGAGAATCAGCCCCAGCATTTT.

This rearrangement joins TRBV6-4 to TRBJ2-2; 8 nucleotides align to TRBD2. The CDR3 runs to 16 residues. After removal of 4 bases from V and 1 base from J, the junction contained 5 bases not matched to a gene. CDR1 is MRHNA, CDR2 SNTAGT, per germline. Here the CDR3 reads CASSAQAGENTGELFF. The CDR3 coding sequence is TGTGCCAGCAGTGCTCAAGCGGGGGAGAACACCGGGGAGCTGTTTTTT.

V is TRBV11-3 and J is TRBJ2-5; 13 bases match TRBD2. Trimming cost V 5 bases and J 7 bases; bases outside gene matches: 10. Germline V lookup: CDR1 SGHNT, CDR2 YENEEA. This CDR3 has 16 residues. CDR3 DNA sequence: TGTGCCAGCAGCATCCTACTAGCGGGAGGGCCCGGGACCCAGTACTTC. It is translated as CASSILLAGGPGTQYF.